The sequence of this TCR beta chain was determined in a study of blood T cell repertoires in COVID-19. Study context: Acute and convalescent COVID-19 samples came from the United States, Italy and Spain. T cells, B-cell-depleted T cells, or PBMCs provided the cDNA or gDNA that served as material.

The cohort comprised adults aged about 18 to 100 years residing in 20 to 30 US areas. In the authors' methods: Quantification of nucleated cells was approximated via reference gene primer amplification. TCRdb's copy holds only in-frame clones and misses some; the assay was immunoSEQ multiplex PCR. V and J calls and clone size are as listed in that table; D and trimming were resolved from the DNA. The table has almost 200,000 clones, roughly 90% seen once. Trimming shortened V by 4 bases and J by 2 bases, and 19 bases separated the two germline ends. CDR1 is KGHSH and CDR2 is LQKENI in the germline V gene. The CDR3 runs 17 residues.

Sequencing used PBMCs or T cells enriched from blood (not recorded which). This TCR came from a woman under 30 who had recovered from COVID-19. The chain couples TRBV18 to TRBJ2-3, with a weak D call TRBD2 (5 bases). The CDR3 sequence is CASSRVSRAEATDTQYF. In nucleotides, the CDR3 is TGTGCCAGCTCACGGGTGTCAAGGGCGGAGGCCACAGATACGCAGTATTTT.